This TCR beta chain was recorded in a study of cytomegalovirus exposure and HLA in healthy donors. Study outcomes and limitations: Being indistinguishable, some V segments were excluded, TRBV6-2 and TRBV6-3 among them. Sequencing likely generated an artifact that appeared as a cluster of highly shared sequence variants. In vitro data verified three CMV-associated chains as specific for CMV antigens.

This CDR3 is built from 16 residues. Germline V CDR1 and CDR2: MDHEN, SYDVKM. Trimming stripped 6 bases from V and 5 bases from J, with 22 bases between. Comment on this clone: What it binds is not known.

The PCR contained 60 Vbeta and 13 Jbeta primers. Data came from immunoSEQ multiplex PCR; TCRdb stores just in-frame clones and leaves some out. The sample records about 130,000 clones, around 70% being singletons. The chain uses TRBV28 and TRBJ1-1; TRBD1 is a possible D gene (5 bases). This receptor was identified in a human donor in good health. The sample consisted of PBMCs. In nucleotides, the CDR3 is TGTGCCAGCAGCAAACCGGGACTAGGTGGGCGGACTGAAGCTTTCTTT. This encodes CASSKPGLGGRTEAFF.